This T cell receptor beta chain is from a study of cytomegalovirus exposure and HLA in healthy donors. Study-level results: Analysis was carried out at a later point, and it linked a missense DCLRE1C variant to TCR beta V- and J-gene trimming.

The study ran its PCR with 60 Vbeta and 13 Jbeta primers. Generated by immunoSEQ multiplex PCR, the TCRdb table keeps only in-frame clones and is missing some. This table holds fewer than 150,000 clones, 73% found once. With regard to this clone: The antigen remains undetermined.

Participants comprised healthy donors of bone marrow. This clonotype was sampled from a human donor in good health. The sample consisted of PBMCs.

The CDR3 loop reads CASSLRLAGTADTQYF. The CDR3 DNA reads as TGTGCCAGCAGCTTAAGACTAGCGGGAACTGCAGATACGCAGTATTTT. V and J are TRBV13 and TRBJ2-3, with 11 bases matching TRBD2. CDR3 length: 16 residues. Germline V CDR1 and CDR2: PRHDT, FYEKMQ (reference sequence). The ends lost 2 bases at V and 4 bases at J; junction bases unmatched: 5. Variable domain in full (rest from reference TRBV13 and TRBJ2-3): AAGVIQSPRHLIKEKRETATLKCYPIPRHDTVYWYQQGPGQDPQFLISFYEKMQSDKGSIPDRFSAQQFSDYHSELNMSSLELGDSALYFCASSLRLAGTADTQYFGPGTRLTVL.